This entry features one T cell receptor (beta chain) sequence. The data were taken from a study of blood T cell repertoires in COVID-19. Across the whole study: Samples representing acute and convalescent COVID-19 were sourced from the United States, Italy and Spain.

Cohort allocation depended upon clinical history that participants reported. Two consecutive negative NP/OP PCR tests, clearance, or resolved symptoms defined Cohort 3 recovery. The CDR3 has 15 amino acids. Per germline, CDR1 MDHEN and CDR2 SYDVKM. The ends were cut back, 1 base at V and 3 bases at J, with 13 bases in the middle. The data were produced by immunoSEQ multiplex PCR, yet TCRdb's version contains in-frame clones alone and is incomplete. This table has 200,000 to 250,000 clones, roughly 86% appearing once. Sequencing used PBMCs or T cells enriched from blood (not recorded which). The origin of this receptor is a woman aged 50 to 60 who had recovered from COVID-19. V is TRBV28 and J is TRBJ2-7; D gene unclear. The CDR3 spells CASSLSAAGYYEQYF. The DNA for the CDR3 is TGTGCCAGCAGTTTATCGGCGGCCGGGTACTACGAGCAGTACTTC.